A single sample gave rise to the 32 T cell receptor beta chains below, sequenced in a study of neoadjuvant anti-PD-1 for oral cavity cancer. Clones were sequenced by immunoSEQ multiplex PCR, and TCRdb holds only the in-frame ones, with some missing. The sample consists of about 15,000 clones, more than 65% of them appearing once. This material consisted of PBMCs, taken before nivolumab (anti-PD-1) treatment. These receptors were obtained from a person between 40 and 80 years old with oral cavity squamous cell carcinoma.

For this clone: At one end, the junction sequence differs from germline, possibly due to a read error. V and J are TRBV4-2 and TRBJ2-7; weak D call: TRBD2 (6 bases). The CDR3 spans 13 residues. Germline V gene sequence: CDR1 LGHNA, CDR2 YNFKEQ. The CDR3 sequence: CASRQGTSGRQYF. The CDR3 DNA reads TGTGCCAGCAGACAAGGGACTTCGGGCAGGCAGTACTTC.

The chain recombines TRBV13 with TRBJ1-3; no clear D. Trimming shortened V by 5 bases and J by 0 bases, and 11 bases separated the two germline ends. The CDR3 consists of 15 residues. The V gene's germline CDR1 is PRHDT and CDR2 FYEKMQ (reference sequence). In DNA, the CDR3 is TGTGCCAGCAGCCCGCTGACACTCTCTGGAAACACCATATATTTT. This codes for CASSPLTLSGNTIYF.

This clone showed up just a few times. The J gene is TRBJ1-3, the V gene TRBV16; TRBD1 matches 8 bases. The V and J ends lost 1 base and 16 bases, in that order; junction bases with no gene match: 9. The CDR3 has 13 residues. Germline assignment: CDR1 KGHSY and CDR2 FQNENV. CDR3 in DNA: TGTGCCAGCAGCCAATTGCGCGACAGGGGATCCTATTTT. Residues: CASSQLRDRGSYF.

The rearrangement links TRBV7-9 to TRBJ1-5; D call uncertain. V was pared by 2 bases and J by 7 bases, with 12 bases between. This CDR3 region has 14 residues. Germline V gene data show CDR1 as SEHNR and CDR2 as FQNEAQ (reference sequence). The CDR3 nucleotides read TGTGCCAGCAGCTTAACCAGTCAAGACCAGCCCCAGCATTTT. Its translation: CASSLTSQDQPQHF. Variable domain in full (rest from reference TRBV7-9 and TRBJ1-5): DTGVSQNPRHKITKRGQNVTFRCDPISEHNRLYWYRQTLGQGPEFLTYFQNEAQLEKSRLLSDRFSAERPKGSFSTLEIQRTEQGDSAMYLCASSLTSQDQPQHFGDGTRLSIL.

The chain employs TRBV5-8 and TRBJ1-5; 7 bases map to TRBD1. Trimming cost V 3 bases and J 0 bases; bases outside gene matches: 12. The germline CDR1 and CDR2 sequences are SGHTS and YDEGEE. This CDR3 spans 18 amino acids. In DNA form, the CDR3 reads TGTGCCAGCAGCTCCTTGGACAGGACTGAATATAGCAATCAGCCCCAGCATTTT. Amino acids: CASSSLDRTEYSNQPQHF.

The V call is TRBV6-6, the J call TRBJ2-2; D uncertain. This CDR3 has 15 residues. V lost 7 bases and J 2 bases, leaving 14 bases between the germline ends. Germline V gene lookup returns CDR1 MNHNY and CDR2 SVGAGI (reference sequence). CDR3 sequence (DNA): TGTGCCAGCACATCGAGGCTAGAAAACACCGGGGAGCTGTTTTTT. It encodes CASTSRLENTGELFF.

V and J are TRBV9 and TRBJ2-2; no firm D call. From germline, CDR1 is SGDLS and CDR2 YYNGEE. With 0 bases removed from V and 1 base from J, the gap between germline ends came to 4 bases. The CDR3 spans 14 residues. The CDR3 protein is CASSVALNTGELFF. The CDR3 nucleotides read TGTGCCAGCAGCGTAGCGCTGAACACCGGGGAGCTGTTTTTT.

The gene calls are TRBV7-9 and TRBJ1-2; no clear D. V was shortened by 2 bases and J by 1 base, with 8 bases between the two germline ends. The CDR3 contains 14 residues. Germline V CDR1 and CDR2: SEHNR, FQNEAQ (reference sequence). CDR3 bases: TGTGCCAGCAGCTTAACGCAAAATAACTATGGCTACACCTTC. Encoded protein: CASSLTQNNYGYTF.

This rearrangement joins TRBV27 to TRBJ2-1, with TRBD2 identical over 7 bases. With 8 bases clipped from V and 2 bases from J, the junction kept 6 bases outside the gene matches. The CDR3 spans 14 residues. Germline V gives CDR1 MNHEY, CDR2 SMNVEV (reference sequence). CDR3 nucleotide sequence: TGTGCCAGCGGGGGGGACGGAACCTACAATGAGCAGTTCTTC. Residues: CASGGDGTYNEQFF.

The gene calls are TRBV4-1 and TRBJ2-3; D may be TRBD1 or TRBD2 (5 bases each). Per germline, CDR1 MGHRA and CDR2 YSYEKL. V was cut by 3 bases and J by 6 bases, with 22 bases left in between. This CDR3 has 17 residues. For the CDR3, the DNA is TGCGCCAGCAGCCACTCAGAGGGGCGGGCCAAAAAGGATACGCAGTATTTT. The encoded protein is CASSHSEGRAKKDTQYF.

This clone was recorded only once. The rearrangement uses TRBV12-2 and TRBJ2-7; TRBD2, as called in the table, went unchecked against the DNA. TRBV12-2 is annotated as a pseudogene. This CDR3 contains 15 residues. The CDR3 DNA follows: TGTGCAAGTCGCTCCCCTAGCGGGAGGGATCATGAGCAGTACTTC. This encodes CASRSPSGRDHEQYF.

J is TRBJ2-7 and V is TRBV6-5, with 7 nucleotides matching TRBD1. CDR1 and CDR2 from the germline V gene are MNHEY and SVGAGI. The J segment lost 3 bases and the V segment lost 2 bases, leaving 4 bases of the junction unmatched. The CDR3 has 14 amino acids. The CDR3 protein is CASSYRDRLYEQYF. The CDR3 bases are TGTGCCAGCAGTTACCGGGACAGACTCTACGAGCAGTACTTC.

The V gene is TRBV25-1, the J gene TRBJ2-1; 12 bases map to TRBD2. Germline lookup yields CDR1 MGHDK and CDR2 SYGVNS. The CDR3 is made up of 17 amino acids. V lost 1 base, J lost 7 bases, and 8 bases stayed unmatched. The CDR3 DNA sequence: TGTGCCAGCAGTGAATTCGTACTAGCGGGAGGTATGAATGAGCAGTTCTTC. Encoded protein: CASSEFVLAGGMNEQFF.

The chain has TRBV30 and TRBJ1-1; the match to TRBD1 covers 8 bases. Germline values: CDR1 GTSNPN, CDR2 SVGIG (reference sequence). Germline trimming cut 4 bases from V and 4 bases from J; bases unmatched to any gene: 2. The length of the CDR3 is 12 residues. The CDR3: CAWTGGFTEAFF. The CDR3, as DNA: TGTGCCTGGACAGGGGGCTTCACTGAAGCTTTCTTT.

The CDR3 DNA reads as TGCAGTGCTAACCGGGAGGGGACCCTCCACTTT. It encodes CSANREGTLHF. V is TRBV20-1 and J is TRBJ1-6; tentatively, D is TRBD1 (5 bases). The germline V and J ends were trimmed by 4 bases and 14 bases, with 12 bases remaining between them. This CDR3 is 11 amino acids long. The V gene's germline CDR1 is DFQATT and CDR2 SNEGSKA (reference sequence).

The J gene is TRBJ2-5, the V gene TRBV27; the match to TRBD2 covers 10 bases. Germline V gives CDR1 MNHEY, CDR2 SMNVEV (reference sequence). The CDR3 has 18 amino acids. With V trimmed by 6 bases and J by 4 bases, 17 bases remained unmatched. CDR3 sequence: CASSLSSPISGRGETQYF. CDR3 DNA sequence: TGTGCCAGCAGCCTTAGTAGCCCTATCAGCGGGAGGGGAGAGACCCAGTACTTC.

The J gene is TRBJ1-5, the V gene TRBV7-9; D is perhaps TRBD1 (5 bases). The V end lost 1 base, the J end lost 4 bases, and 11 bases lay between the germline ends. The CDR3 length is 15 residues. Germline V gene lookup returns CDR1 SEHNR and CDR2 FQNEAQ (reference sequence). As DNA, the CDR3 is TGTGCCAGCAGCTTAGGTAGGGACGGTAATCAGCCCCAGCATTTT. Translation gives CASSLGRDGNQPQHF.

This chain links TRBV5-4 with TRBJ2-7; a possible D gene is TRBD1 (7 bases). V gave up 4 bases and J gave up 7 bases, with 18 bases separating them. Germline V gene lookup returns CDR1 SGHNT and CDR2 YYREEE (reference sequence). There are 14 residues in the CDR3. The CDR3 sequence: CASSQGGTVPEQYF. The CDR3 DNA reads TGTGCCAGCAGCCAAGGAGGGACAGTACCAGAGCAGTACTTC.

V is TRBV15 and J is TRBJ2-7, with 7 bases aligning to TRBD1. Trimming took 5 bases from V and 6 from J; bases not matched to a gene: 4. Germline CDR1 LNHNV, CDR2 YYDKDF (reference sequence). The CDR3 is made up of 12 amino acids. The CDR3 spells CATSETGSEQYF. The CDR3 DNA follows: TGTGCCACCAGCGAGACAGGGAGCGAGCAGTACTTC.

The rearrangement links TRBV5-1 to TRBJ1-1, with D possibly matching TRBD1 (6 bases). CDR3 length: 17 residues. V was cut by 4 bases and J by 5 bases, with 24 bases left in between. The germline gives CDR1 SGHRS, CDR2 YFSETQ. In DNA form, the CDR3 reads TGCGCCAGCAGCGTGGGGGTGGCGGGGGCGCGGGAAACTGAAGCTTTCTTT. Encoded protein: CASSVGVAGARETEAFF.

The CDR3 here is CASSLARVNTEAFF. The CDR3 region has the DNA TGTGCCAGCAGCTTAGCCAGGGTTAACACTGAAGCTTTCTTT. The chain joins TRBV7-9 to TRBJ1-1; D may be TRBD1 (5 bases). V was pared by 0 bases and J by 2 bases, with 7 bases between. Germline-derived CDR1 and CDR2 are SEHNR and FQNEAQ (reference sequence). CDR3 length: 14 residues.

J is TRBJ2-5 and V is TRBV4-1; D ambiguous. V was trimmed by 1 base and J by 5 bases, leaving 14 bases between them. The CDR3 sequence is 15 residues long. Looked up from germline, CDR1 is MGHRA and CDR2 is YSYEKL. The CDR3 spells CASSQGPGMGETQYF. CDR3 nucleotide sequence: TGCGCCAGCAGCCAAGGACCTGGCATGGGGGAGACCCAGTACTTC.

The rearrangement links TRBV7-8 to TRBJ1-1; 7 bases match TRBD1. Per the germline V gene, CDR1 is SGHVS and CDR2 is FQNEAQ. Unmatched junction bases numbered 12, after V lost 5 bases and J lost 3 bases. The CDR3 sequence is 16 residues long. In DNA, the CDR3 is TGTGCCAGCAGCCGACAGGGAAGTTTTTCGGACACTGAAGCTTTCTTT. Its translation is CASSRQGSFSDTEAFF. Drawing the rest from reference TRBV7-8 and TRBJ1-1, the complete variable domain is GAGVSQSPRYKVAKRGQDVALRCDPISGHVSLFWYQQALGQGPEFLTYFQNEAQLDKSGLPSDRFFAERPEGSVSTLKIQRTQQEDSAVYLCASSRQGSFSDTEAFFGQGTRLTVV.

The chain is built from TRBV6-5 and TRBJ2-1; TRBD2 is a possible D gene (5 bases). Germline values: CDR1 MNHEY, CDR2 SVGAGI. The ends were cut back, 7 bases at V and 7 bases at J, with 14 bases in the middle. This CDR3 region has 13 residues. The CDR3 region is CASNKPGGNEQFF. The CDR3 DNA sequence: TGTGCCAGCAATAAGCCGGGCGGGAATGAGCAGTTCTTC.

This rearrangement joins TRBV15 to TRBJ1-2; TRBD1 matches 8 bases. Germline V gives CDR1 LNHNV, CDR2 YYDKDF (reference sequence). V dropped 1 base and J dropped 7; count of bases not matched to a gene: 8. The CDR3 is 15 residues long. The CDR3 spells CATSRGGGGQGGYTF. DNA of the CDR3: TGTGCCACCAGCAGAGGGGGGGGCGGACAGGGTGGCTACACCTTC.

The chain joins TRBV6-5 to TRBJ1-5, with a possible D match to TRBD1 (5 bases). The length of the CDR3 is 14 residues. The V gene lost 0 bases and the J gene lost 13 bases, with 16 bases spanning the gap. CDR1 and CDR2 from the germline V gene are MNHEY and SVGAGI. CDR3 residues: CASSYSDGTTAQHF. The CDR3 DNA is TGTGCCAGCAGTTACTCTGATGGGACCACGGCTCAGCATTTT.

V is TRBV5-4 and J is TRBJ2-2; D is ambiguous. Between the trimmed V and J ends, which lost 2 bases and 6 bases, there was a span of 17 bases. The CDR3 runs 16 residues. Germline V gene lookup returns CDR1 SGHNT and CDR2 YYREEE (reference sequence). CDR3 amino acids: CASSFAGQATAGELFF. The CDR3 DNA is TGTGCCAGCAGCTTCGCCGGCCAAGCCACGGCCGGGGAGCTGTTTTTT.

J is TRBJ2-4 and V is TRBV25-1; 7 bases are a match to TRBD2. Looked up from germline, CDR1 is MGHDK and CDR2 is SYGVNS. This CDR3 has 15 amino acids. Trimming removed 2 bases from V and 7 bases from J; junction bases left unmatched: 8. The CDR3 loop reads CASSEGGRAGNIQYF. As DNA, the CDR3 is TGTGCCAGCAGTGAAGGTGGGAGGGCCGGGAACATTCAGTACTTC. The full variable domain, its missing parts supplied by reference TRBV25-1 and TRBJ2-4, is EADIYQTPRYLVIGTGKKITLECSQTMGHDKMYWYQQDPGMELHLIHYSYGVNSTEKGDLSSESTVSRIRTEHFPLTLESARPSHTSQYLCASSEGGRAGNIQYFGAGTRLSVL.

This chain joins TRBV2 and TRBJ2-3; 10 bases agree with TRBD2. Trimming took 6 bases from V and 1 from J; bases not matched to a gene: 4. Germline V CDR1 and CDR2: SNHLY, FYNNEI. This CDR3 contains 15 residues. The CDR3 coding sequence is TGTGCCAGCAGCCAAACTAGCGGGGGCACAGATACGCAGTATTTT. This codes for CASSQTSGGTDTQYF.

This chain connects TRBV27 to TRBJ2-7; D is perhaps TRBD1 or TRBD2 (5 bases each). Germline CDR1 reads MNHEY; CDR2 reads SMNVEV (reference sequence). The CDR3 covers 14 residues. V was trimmed by 8 bases and J by 1 base, leaving 15 bases between them. The CDR3 bases are TGTGCCAGCCATGATGGGGGTTTGTCCTACGAGCAGTACTTC. This translates into CASHDGGLSYEQYF.

V usage is TRBV10-3 and J usage is TRBJ1-1, with D possibly TRBD1 on 6 matching bases. V was shortened by 2 bases and J by 4 bases, with 20 bases between the two germline ends. This CDR3 contains 17 residues. The germline gives CDR1 ENHRY, CDR2 SYGVKD. The CDR3 region has the DNA TGTGCCATCAGTGAGATAAGGGGGTGGGGGCGAGGCACTGAAGCTTTCTTT. Its translation is CAISEIRGWGRGTEAFF.

This sequence joins TRBV11-2 and TRBJ2-2; D not resolved. This CDR3 contains 15 residues. Germline V CDR1 and CDR2: SGHAT, FQNNGV. V lost 1 base to trimming and J lost 4 bases, with 10 bases between them. CDR3 residues: CASSLGGITTGELFF. The CDR3 region has the DNA TGTGCCAGCAGCTTAGGTGGGATAACCACCGGGGAGCTGTTTTTT.